These 10 T cell receptor beta chains share one sample of origin, sequenced in a study of CD8 T cells in ankylosing spondylitis. Antigens of these TCRs are unknown. Study observations and caveats: Ankylosing spondylitis blood seemed to carry a telltale TCR beta motif made of under ten highly homologous variants.

Each CDR3 protein is one row after TCRdb ran MiXCR on the 5' RACE reads. The sample consists of some 450,000 distinct CDR3 sequences, under 20% of them appearing once. Sample: blood, either unsorted or a sorted T cell fraction (not recorded which). The receptor source for this set is a male donor with ankylosing spondylitis.

This chain joins TRBV5-1 and TRBJ2-1; TRBD1 or TRBD2 may be the D gene (5 bases each). CDR1 and CDR2 (germline): SGHRS, YFSETQ. V lost 5 bases and J lost 2, with 14 bases in between. The CDR3 is 15 residues long. The CDR3 DNA is TGCGCCAGCAGTTTTGGGGACGCAGCCTACAATGAGCAGTTCTTC. As protein: CASSFGDAAYNEQFF.

There are many counts of this clonotype. The chain combines TRBV12-3 or TRBV12-4 with TRBJ2-3; no firm D call. The germline V and J ends were trimmed by 3 bases and 1 base, with 5 bases remaining between them. The CDR3 runs 13 residues. CDR3 residues: CASSFRGTDTQYF. Here the CDR3 DNA reads TGTGCCAGCAGTTTCCGGGGCACAGATACGCAGTATTTT.

The gene calls are TRBV29-1 and TRBJ2-7; TRBD2 matches 8 bases. The CDR3 runs to 13 residues. Per germline, CDR1 SQVTM and CDR2 ANQGSEA. Trimming removed 7 bases from V and 3 bases from J; junction bases left unmatched: 8. CDR3: CSARAGDYYEQYF. As DNA, the CDR3 is TGCAGCGCTCGAGCGGGGGATTACTACGAGCAGTACTTC.

The sample holds one count of this clonotype. J is TRBJ2-2 and V is TRBV30, with D hard to call. The V end was cut by 0 bases, the J end by 13 bases, with 15 bases between. CDR1 is GTSNPN and CDR2 is SVGIG in the germline V gene (reference sequence). The CDR3 consists of 13 residues. CDR3 in amino acids: CAWSVRSGVGLFF. CDR3 nucleotides: TGTGCCTGGAGTGTAAGGAGTGGGGTCGGGCTGTTTTTT.

The sample holds a few counts of this clonotype. This rearrangement joins TRBV20-1 to TRBJ2-5, with 9 bases lining up with TRBD2. V gave up 1 base and J gave up 0 bases; unmatched junction bases: 3. Germline V gives CDR1 DFQATT, CDR2 SNEGSKA (reference sequence). This CDR3 has 15 amino acids. CDR3 amino acids: CSARGSGGNQETQYF. The CDR3 nucleotides are TGCAGTGCTAGAGGTAGCGGGGGAAACCAAGAGACCCAGTACTTC.

This clonotype was seen a few times. This clone may be a read error of a much larger clone one base away. V is TRBV5-1 and J is TRBJ2-1; no definite D call. CDR1 and CDR2 from the germline V gene are SGHRS and YFSETQ. V was shortened by 3 bases and J by 0 bases, with 10 bases between the two germline ends. The CDR3 contains 15 residues. The CDR3 sequence: CASSWTDSSYNEQFF. The DNA of the CDR3 is TGCGCCAGCAGCTGGACGGATAGCTCCTACAATGAGCAGTTCTTC.

There are a few counts of this clonotype. V gene TRBV6-1 combines with J gene TRBJ2-1; the D gene is possibly TRBD1 (6 bases). V gave up 10 bases and J gave up 4 bases, with 14 bases separating them. Germline lookup yields CDR1 MNHNS and CDR2 SASEGT. The CDR3 has 13 residues. This chain's CDR3 is CATLGTTYNEQFF. CDR3 bases: TGTGCCACCCTCGGGACAACATACAATGAGCAGTTCTTC.

This clonotype was observed once. The chain uses TRBV6-1 and TRBJ2-1, with 14 bases fitting TRBD2. Germline CDR1 MNHNS, CDR2 SASEGT. This CDR3 spans 16 amino acids. Trimming took 5 bases from V and 5 from J; bases not matched to a gene: 5. CDR3 nucleotides: TGTGCCAGCAGTAGACTAGCGGGGGGGACGAACAATGAGCAGTTCTTC. Translated: CASSRLAGGTNNEQFF.

Ten or more counts support this clonotype. The rearrangement links TRBV10-3 to TRBJ2-7; 9 positions match TRBD1. The CDR3 runs to 15 residues. The ends lost 3 bases at V and 0 bases at J; junction bases unmatched: 3. The germline V gene encodes CDR1 ENHRY and CDR2 SYGVKD. The CDR3 bases are TGTGCCATCAGTGAAGAGGACAGGGGCTCCTACGAGCAGTACTTC. Protein product: CAISEEDRGSYEQYF.

The chain is built from TRBV29-1 and TRBJ1-2; possibly TRBD1 for D (5 bases). The germline V and J ends were trimmed by 7 bases and 4 bases, with 16 bases remaining between them. The CDR3 contains 13 residues. In germline, CDR1 is SQVTM, CDR2 ANQGSEA. CDR3 nucleotides: TGCAGCGGTGGGAACCCTGGGGGCTATGGCTACACCTTC. Translation: CSGGNPGGYGYTF. The variable domain in full, with the rest retrieved from reference TRBV29-1 and TRBJ1-2, is SAVISQKPSRDICQRGTSLTIQCQVDSQVTMMFWYRQQPGQSLTLIATANQGSEATYESGFVIDKFPISRPNLTFSTLTVSNMSPEDSSIYLCSGGNPGGYGYTFGSGTRLTVV.